There are a few counts of the clone carrying this T cell receptor (beta chain). Semi-nested PCR with Nested Universal Primer A followed constant-region reverse priming of full-length variable regions. MiXCR was run by TCRdb on the 5' RACE reads, yielding one entry per CDR3 protein. The sample consists of some 57,000 distinct CDR3 sequences, more than 15% of them appearing once. The CDR3 sequence is 14 residues long. V lost 2 bases to trimming and J lost 1 base, with 8 bases between them. Germline V CDR1 and CDR2: SGHTA, FQGNSA. The specimen was naive CD4+ T cells sorted from blood. As for subset: naive CD4+ T cells, CD4+CD45RA+CD25-. The chain couples TRBV7-2 to TRBJ2-5; no definite D call. This sequence was found in a female donor with breast cancer. The CDR3 nucleotides read TGTGCCAGCAGCTTAAATGGATTCCAAGAGACCCAGTACTTC. Protein sequence: CASSLNGFQETQYF.